This paragraph covers one T cell receptor (beta chain) sequence. Method: immunoSEQ multiplex PCR; TCRdb's copy keeps in-frame clones and lacks some. The sample yields some 150,000 clones, 90% seen once. The data were obtained in a study of T cell responses to AZD1222 COVID-19 vaccine. Germline lookup yields CDR1 LGHDT and CDR2 YNNKEL (reference sequence). V lost 1 base, J lost 10 bases, and 16 bases lay in between. This CDR3 region has 14 residues. This receptor was taken from an adult in good health. The source material was peripheral blood, sampled on day 0 of AZD1222 vaccination. This rearrangement joins TRBV3-1 (or the pseudogene TRBV3-2) to TRBJ1-1; D is unclear. The CDR3: CASSQAFEGQRAFF. The CDR3 region has the DNA TGTGCCAGCAGCCAAGCCTTTGAGGGCCAGAGAGCTTTCTTT.